Below are 16 T cell receptor beta chains sequenced from a single sample in a study of T cells in Graves' hyperthyroidism and ophthalmopathy (dated by TCRdb to 2018 to 2020). Libraries were constructed by multiplex PCR. Sequencing was carried out with an Illumina HiSeq 2000. TCR beta CDR3 regions were amplified from RNA transcripts. For the first round of RT-PCR on the TCR CDR3, the HTBI primer set was used together with the Qiagen OneStep RT-PCR kit. TCRdb applied fastp at Q25 and MiXCR to the public reads, then kept only in-frame beta chains. Rows with one shared CDR3 protein collapse into an entry with the most common genes and DNA. Recorded for this sample are around 240,000 distinct CDR3 sequences; more than 12% of them occurred a single time. Roughly 15% of the sample is taken by the ten largest. The material sequenced was blood. These receptors all come from a woman in her thirties or forties with Graves' hyperthyroidism that later progressed to Graves' ophthalmopathy.

The table lists this clonotype with many counts. The genes are TRBV10-3 and TRBJ2-5, with 12 bases matching TRBD1. This CDR3 region has 15 residues. V gave up 6 bases and J gave up 5 bases; unmatched junction bases: 7. Germline CDR1 is ENHRY and CDR2 is SYGVKD. The CDR3 sequence: CAISDGTGGRETQYF. In nucleotides, the CDR3 is TGTGCCATCAGCGACGGGACAGGGGGCCGGGAGACCCAGTACTTC.

This clonotype was counted many times. The CDR3 DNA is TGTGCCAGCAGCACAGCGGGAGGCCAAGAGACCCAGTACTTC. This translates into CASSTAGGQETQYF. This chain links TRBV5-6 with TRBJ2-5, with TRBD2 matching over 9 bases. Germline-derived CDR1 and CDR2 are SGHDT and YYEEEE. CDR3 length: 14 amino acids. Trimming removed 4 bases from V and 1 base from J; junction bases left unmatched: 2.

This clonotype was seen repeatedly, ten times or more. V is TRBV27 and J is TRBJ2-1, with TRBD2 identical over 12 bases. The CDR3 spans 13 residues. The junction had 0 bases not matched to a gene; V was cut back by 8 bases and J by 4 bases. The V gene's germline CDR1 is MNHEY and CDR2 SMNVEV (reference sequence). As DNA, the CDR3 is TGTGCCAGCGGACTAGCGGGATACAATGAGCAGTTCTTC. It codes for CASGLAGYNEQFF.

This clonotype was detected ten times or more. The V and J genes are TRBV2 and TRBJ2-7; no firm D call. The CDR3 is 15 amino acids. Germline V gives CDR1 SNHLY, CDR2 FYNNEI. V lost 4 bases, J lost 0 bases, and 13 bases lay in between. CDR3 DNA sequence: TGTGCCAGCAGTGCTTACTATCTCAGCTCCTACGAGCAGTACTTC. This translates into CASSAYYLSSYEQYF.

This clonotype was seen at least ten times. This chain joins TRBV6-6 and TRBJ2-7, with 10 bases identical to TRBD2. V lost 2 bases to trimming and J lost 3 bases; unmatched junction nucleotides: 13. There are 18 residues in the CDR3. Germline CDR1 and CDR2: MNHNY and SVGAGI (reference sequence). This CDR3 is CASSYRPSGRRNDYEQYF. In DNA form, the CDR3 reads TGTGCCAGCAGTTACCGTCCTAGCGGGAGACGCAACGACTACGAGCAGTACTTC.

The chain recombines TRBV9 with TRBJ2-6; a weak D match, TRBD2 (5 bases). V lost 0 bases, J lost 0 bases, and 19 bases lay in between. Germline V gene data show CDR1 as SGDLS and CDR2 as YYNGEE. CDR3 length: 20 amino acids. For the CDR3, the DNA is TGTGCCAGCAGCGTAGAGATTTATGAGGGAAAAACCTCTGGGGCCAACGTCCTGACTTTC. Residues: CASSVEIYEGKTSGANVLTF.

The chain joins TRBV5-1 to TRBJ1-4; TRBD1 might be the D (5 bases). V dropped 4 bases and J dropped 8 bases, with 18 bases sitting between them. Germline CDR1 and CDR2: SGHRS and YFSETQ. This CDR3 has 15 amino acids. The CDR3, as DNA: TGCGCCAGCAGCCTGGACGACAGCGAGGGGGAAAAACTGTTTTTT. Translated: CASSLDDSEGEKLFF.

This clonotype was seen many times. This chain joins TRBV28 and TRBJ1-6; D is perhaps TRBD1 (6 bases). Germline-derived CDR1 and CDR2 are MDHEN and SYDVKM. The CDR3 is 16 residues long. The V end lost 8 bases, the J end lost 1 base, and 15 bases lay between the germline ends. The CDR3 loop is CASRRGPGSYNSPLHF. The CDR3 DNA reads as TGTGCCAGCCGACGGGGGCCGGGGTCCTATAATTCACCCCTCCACTTT.

This clonotype was detected only a few times. The chain combines TRBV24-1 with TRBJ2-1; weak D call: TRBD1 (6 bases). This CDR3 has 15 residues. The V gene lost 4 bases and the J gene lost 5 bases, with 14 bases spanning the gap. CDR1 is KGHDR and CDR2 is SFDVKD in the germline V gene. For the CDR3, the DNA is TGTGCCACCAGTGACCACGGGACAAAACACAATGAGCAGTTCTTC. The encoded protein is CATSDHGTKHNEQFF.

The chain is built from TRBV19 and TRBJ2-2; 13 nucleotides line up with TRBD2. Germline CDR1 is LNHDA and CDR2 is SQIVND (reference sequence). The CDR3 has 18 amino acids. V shed 6 bases and J 0 bases; nucleotides not matched to a gene: 7. CDR3 sequence (DNA): TGTGCCAGTAGAGAGAGGACTAGCGGGAGCGCGAACACCGGGGAGCTGTTTTTT. It is translated as CASRERTSGSANTGELFF.

The V gene is TRBV19, the J gene TRBJ2-2, with TRBD2 matching 8 bases. The CDR3 extends over 14 amino acids. The germline V gene has CDR1 LNHDA and CDR2 SQIVND (reference sequence). The J segment lost 1 base and the V segment lost 5 bases, leaving 0 bases of the junction unmatched. This CDR3 is CASSRGGNTGELFF. DNA of the CDR3: TGTGCCAGTAGTCGGGGGGGGAACACCGGGGAGCTGTTTTTT.

This clonotype was picked up a small number of times. The CDR3 nucleotides are TGTGCCAGCAGCGTACTCACAGATACGCAGTATTTT. This translates into CASSVLTDTQYF. The V and J genes are TRBV5-4 and TRBJ2-3; D gene unclear. The germline gives CDR1 SGHNT, CDR2 YYREEE (reference sequence). The CDR3 has 12 amino acids. V lost 4 bases, J lost 2 bases, and 5 bases lay in between.

This clonotype was observed many times. The V and J genes are TRBV12-3 or TRBV12-4 and TRBJ2-5; 8 nucleotides match TRBD1. CDR3 length: 14 amino acids. Trimming cost V 5 bases and J 1 base; bases outside gene matches: 3. DNA of the CDR3: TGTGCCAGCAGTCCCACAGGGGGCCAAGAGACCCAGTACTTC. Its protein product is CASSPTGGQETQYF.

This clonotype was counted at least ten times. The rearrangement links TRBV7-8 to TRBJ2-3, with TRBD2 matching 9 bases. There are 15 residues in the CDR3. J gave up 4 bases and V 2 bases, and 4 bases lay outside the gene matches. Germline-derived CDR1 and CDR2 are SGHVS and FQNEAQ. The CDR3 reads CASSLIAGAADTQYF. CDR3 DNA: TGTGCCAGCAGCTTAATAGCGGGAGCAGCAGATACGCAGTATTTT.

This clonotype has a count of ten or more. V is TRBV20-1 and J is TRBJ2-1; 8 bases line up with TRBD2. The length of the CDR3 is 17 residues. Losses at the gene ends were 3 bases for V and 8 bases for J; bases not matched to a gene: 18. Germline CDR1 reads DFQATT; CDR2 reads SNEGSKA (reference sequence). CDR3 in amino acids: CSARPPRTSPRIHEQFF. The CDR3 bases are TGCAGTGCTAGGCCCCCCCGGACTAGCCCTCGGATACATGAGCAGTTCTTC.

This clonotype is medium-sized (0.01 to 0.1%) by share. The V and J genes are TRBV2 and TRBJ2-7, with D tentatively TRBD1 or TRBD2 (5 bases each). The CDR3 is 13 residues long. The germline V gene has CDR1 SNHLY and CDR2 FYNNEI. The V and J ends lost 6 bases and 4 bases respectively, with 13 bases between them. CDR3 loop: CASRDRGVYEQYF. CDR3 nucleotides: TGTGCCAGCAGGGACCGAGGGGTTTACGAGCAGTACTTC.